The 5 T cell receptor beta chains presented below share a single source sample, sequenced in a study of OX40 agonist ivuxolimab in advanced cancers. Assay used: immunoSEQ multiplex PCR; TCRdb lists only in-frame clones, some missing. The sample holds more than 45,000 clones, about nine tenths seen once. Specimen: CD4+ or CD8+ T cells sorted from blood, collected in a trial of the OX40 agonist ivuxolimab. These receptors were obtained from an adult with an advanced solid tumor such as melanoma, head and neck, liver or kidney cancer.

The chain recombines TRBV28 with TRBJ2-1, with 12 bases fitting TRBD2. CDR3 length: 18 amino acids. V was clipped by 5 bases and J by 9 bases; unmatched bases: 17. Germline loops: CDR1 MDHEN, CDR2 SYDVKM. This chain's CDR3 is CASSGLAGGFLERGEQFF. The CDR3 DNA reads TGTGCCAGCAGTGGGCTAGCGGGAGGGTTCTTAGAACGCGGTGAGCAGTTCTTC.

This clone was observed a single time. The CDR3 is CAISEGVDRGRNQPQHF. CDR3 coding DNA: TGTGCCATCAGTGAGGGCGTTGACAGGGGTCGCAATCAGCCCCAGCATTTT. This sequence joins TRBV10-3 and TRBJ1-5, with 8 bases identical to TRBD1. Germline V gene sequence: CDR1 ENHRY, CDR2 SYGVKD. The CDR3 totals 17 residues. The ends lost 2 bases at V and 2 bases at J; junction bases unmatched: 8.

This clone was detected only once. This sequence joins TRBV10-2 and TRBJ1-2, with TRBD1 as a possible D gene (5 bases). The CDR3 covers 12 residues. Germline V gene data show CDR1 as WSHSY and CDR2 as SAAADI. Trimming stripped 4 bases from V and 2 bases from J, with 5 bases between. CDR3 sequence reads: CASSAGNYGYTF. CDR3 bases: TGCGCCAGCAGTGCAGGGAACTATGGCTACACCTTC.

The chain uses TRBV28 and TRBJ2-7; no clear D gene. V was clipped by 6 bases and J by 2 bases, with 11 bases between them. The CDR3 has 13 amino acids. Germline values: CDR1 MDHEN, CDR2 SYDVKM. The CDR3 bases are TGTGCCAGCAGAAACGGGTTGACCTACGAGCAGTACTTC. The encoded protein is CASRNGLTYEQYF.

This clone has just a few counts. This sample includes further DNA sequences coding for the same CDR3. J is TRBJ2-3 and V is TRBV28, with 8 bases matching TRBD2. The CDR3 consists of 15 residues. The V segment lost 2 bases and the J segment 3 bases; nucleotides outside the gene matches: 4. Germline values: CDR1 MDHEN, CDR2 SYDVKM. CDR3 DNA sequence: TGTGCCAGCAGTTTACCTAGCGGGTTGACAGATACGCAGTATTTT. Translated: CASSLPSGLTDTQYF.